The present entry profiles one TCR beta chain with its context. What it recognizes is unknown. The study ran its PCR with 60 Vbeta and 13 Jbeta primers. This table comes from immunoSEQ multiplex PCR, and its TCRdb copy is limited to in-frame clones, with some not included. Of hundreds of thousands of clones detected, around 89% appear once; the ten largest clones hold less than 1.2%. This CDR3 has 15 residues. Donors were nominally healthy when sampled, though unrecorded immune exposures were likely. The sample belongs to a study of cytomegalovirus exposure and HLA in healthy donors. The overall study: Unique TCRs from HLA-typed donors, 80 million to 100 million of them, were held in an early data release.

Study-wide results and caveats: An assumption of roughly uniform sequencing depth across donors underlay the presence/absence analyses.

The receptor comes from a woman younger than 30 in good health and CMV-seronegative. Sequenced: PBMCs. The chain is built from TRBV21-1 and TRBJ2-5; the table's D call of TRBD2 was not tested on the DNA. TRBV21-1 is a listed pseudogene. Written as DNA, the CDR3 is TGTGCCAGCAGCTCCCGGCGGGTGCCTCAAGAGACCCAGTACTTC. Encoded protein: CASSSRRVPQETQYF.